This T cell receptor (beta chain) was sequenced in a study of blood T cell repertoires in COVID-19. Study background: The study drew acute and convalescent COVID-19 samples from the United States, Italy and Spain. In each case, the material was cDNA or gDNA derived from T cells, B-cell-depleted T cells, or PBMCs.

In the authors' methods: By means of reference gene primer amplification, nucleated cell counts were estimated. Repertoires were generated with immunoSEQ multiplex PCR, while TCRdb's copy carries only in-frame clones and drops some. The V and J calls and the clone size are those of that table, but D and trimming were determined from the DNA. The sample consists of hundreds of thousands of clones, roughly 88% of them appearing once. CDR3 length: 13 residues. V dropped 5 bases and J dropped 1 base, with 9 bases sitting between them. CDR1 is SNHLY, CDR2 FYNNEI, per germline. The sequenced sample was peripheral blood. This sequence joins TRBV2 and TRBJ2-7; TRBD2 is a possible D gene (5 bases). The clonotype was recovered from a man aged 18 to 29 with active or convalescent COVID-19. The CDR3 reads CASSSRGSYEQYF. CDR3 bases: TGTGCCAGCAGTAGCCGGGGATCCTACGAGCAGTACTTC.